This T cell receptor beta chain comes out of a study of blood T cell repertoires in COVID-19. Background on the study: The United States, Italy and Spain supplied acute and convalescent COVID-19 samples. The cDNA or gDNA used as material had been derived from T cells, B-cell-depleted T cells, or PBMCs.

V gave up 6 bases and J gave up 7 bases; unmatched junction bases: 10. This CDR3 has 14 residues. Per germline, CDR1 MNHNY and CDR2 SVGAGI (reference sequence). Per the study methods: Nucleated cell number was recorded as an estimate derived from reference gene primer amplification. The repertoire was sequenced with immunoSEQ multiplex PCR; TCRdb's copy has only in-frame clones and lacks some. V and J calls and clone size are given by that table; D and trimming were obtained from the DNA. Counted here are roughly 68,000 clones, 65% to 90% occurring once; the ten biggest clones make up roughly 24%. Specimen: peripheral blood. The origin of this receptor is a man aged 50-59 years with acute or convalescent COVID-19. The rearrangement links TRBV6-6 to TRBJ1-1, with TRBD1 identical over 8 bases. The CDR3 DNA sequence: TGTGCCAGCAGCTTACGGCAGGGGGCTTTTGAAGCTTTCTTT. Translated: CASSLRQGAFEAFF.